Listed here is a single T cell receptor beta chain. Antigen: not known. The source of the sample is a study of cytomegalovirus exposure and HLA in healthy donors. Vbeta (60) and Jbeta (13) primers were used in the PCR. The method was immunoSEQ multiplex PCR; TCRdb's version includes in-frame clones alone and lacks a portion of them. Here the sample spans fewer than 250,000 clones, approximately 78% being singletons. Findings and caveats of the study: In vitro testing confirmed three CMV-associated chains as specific for CMV antigens. Most TCR sequences showed up rarely, but some public TCRs showed up in many donors. Excluded were some V segments that proved indistinguishable, including TRBV6-2 and TRBV6-3. There was a cluster of highly shared sequence variants that was likely a sequencing artifact.

From germline, CDR1 is MDHEN and CDR2 SYDVKM. After removal of 5 bases from V and 2 bases from J, the junction contained 13 bases not matched to a gene. There are 18 residues in the CDR3. The sequence was collected from a man aged 30-40 years in good health and CMV-seronegative. Sample: PBMCs. This chain connects TRBV28 to TRBJ2-7, with 12 positions matching TRBD2. This CDR3 reads CASSPGTSGFVRPYEQYF. The CDR3 DNA reads as TGTGCCAGCAGTCCCGGGACTAGCGGGTTCGTAAGGCCCTACGAGCAGTACTTC. The entire variable domain, with the rest obtained from reference TRBV28 and TRBJ2-7, is as follows: DVKVTQSSRYLVKRTGEKVFLECVQDMDHENMFWYRQDPGLGLRLIYFSYDVKMKEKGDIPEGYSVSREKKERFSLILESASTNQTSMYLCASSPGTSGFVRPYEQYFGPGTRLTVT.